This T cell receptor (beta chain) was sequenced in a study of T cell clones after liver transplantation. The data were produced by immunoSEQ multiplex PCR, yet TCRdb's version contains in-frame clones alone and is incomplete. The sample has 55,000 to 80,000 clones, roughly 90% seen once. CDR1 and CDR2 (germline): MNHEY, SMNVEV (reference sequence). CDR3 size: 19 residues. Trimming cost V 0 bases and J 0 bases, with 15 bases left between them. The sequences come from CD4+ T cells from blood, collected before liver transplant. The rearrangement joins TRBV27 to TRBJ2-6, with D perhaps matching TRBD2 (5 bases). This receptor was identified in a human donor who received a liver transplant. The DNA for the CDR3 is TGTGCCAGCAGTTTATCGGAAGGCATCGGGGACTCTGGGGCCAACGTCCTGACTTTC. It translates to CASSLSEGIGDSGANVLTF.